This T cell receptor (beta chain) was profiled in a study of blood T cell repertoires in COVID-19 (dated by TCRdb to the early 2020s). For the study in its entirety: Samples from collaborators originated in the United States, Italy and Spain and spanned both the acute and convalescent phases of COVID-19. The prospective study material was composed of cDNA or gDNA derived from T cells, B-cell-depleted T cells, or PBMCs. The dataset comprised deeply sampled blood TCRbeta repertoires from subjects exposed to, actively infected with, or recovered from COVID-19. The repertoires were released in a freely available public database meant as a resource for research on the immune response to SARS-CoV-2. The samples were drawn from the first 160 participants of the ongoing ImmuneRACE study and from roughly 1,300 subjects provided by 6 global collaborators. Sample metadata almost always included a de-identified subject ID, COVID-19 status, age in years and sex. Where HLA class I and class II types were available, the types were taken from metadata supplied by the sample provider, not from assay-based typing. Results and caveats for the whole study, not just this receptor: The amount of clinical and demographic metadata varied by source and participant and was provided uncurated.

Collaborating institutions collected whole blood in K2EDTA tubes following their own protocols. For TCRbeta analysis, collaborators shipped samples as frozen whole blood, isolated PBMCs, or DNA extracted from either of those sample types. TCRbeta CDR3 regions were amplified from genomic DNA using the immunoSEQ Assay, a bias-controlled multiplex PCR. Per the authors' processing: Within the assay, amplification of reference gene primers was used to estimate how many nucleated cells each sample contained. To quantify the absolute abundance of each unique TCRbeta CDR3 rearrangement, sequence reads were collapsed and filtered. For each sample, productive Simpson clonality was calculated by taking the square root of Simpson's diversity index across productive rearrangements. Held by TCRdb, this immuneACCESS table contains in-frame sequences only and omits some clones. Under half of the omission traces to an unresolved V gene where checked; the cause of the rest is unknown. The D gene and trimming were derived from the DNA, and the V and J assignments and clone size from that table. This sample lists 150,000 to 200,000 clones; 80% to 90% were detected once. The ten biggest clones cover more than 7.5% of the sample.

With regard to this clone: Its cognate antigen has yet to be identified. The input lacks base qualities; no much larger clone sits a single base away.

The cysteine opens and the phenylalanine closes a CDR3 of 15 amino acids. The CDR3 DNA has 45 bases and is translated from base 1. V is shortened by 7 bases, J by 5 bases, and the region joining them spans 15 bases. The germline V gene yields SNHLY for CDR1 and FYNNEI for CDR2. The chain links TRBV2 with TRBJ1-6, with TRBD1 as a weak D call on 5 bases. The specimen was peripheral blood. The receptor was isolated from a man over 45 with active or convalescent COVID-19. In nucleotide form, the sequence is TGTGCCAGCACCCAAGGAGGGACCCATAATTCACCCCTCCACTTT. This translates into CASTQGGTHNSPLHF.